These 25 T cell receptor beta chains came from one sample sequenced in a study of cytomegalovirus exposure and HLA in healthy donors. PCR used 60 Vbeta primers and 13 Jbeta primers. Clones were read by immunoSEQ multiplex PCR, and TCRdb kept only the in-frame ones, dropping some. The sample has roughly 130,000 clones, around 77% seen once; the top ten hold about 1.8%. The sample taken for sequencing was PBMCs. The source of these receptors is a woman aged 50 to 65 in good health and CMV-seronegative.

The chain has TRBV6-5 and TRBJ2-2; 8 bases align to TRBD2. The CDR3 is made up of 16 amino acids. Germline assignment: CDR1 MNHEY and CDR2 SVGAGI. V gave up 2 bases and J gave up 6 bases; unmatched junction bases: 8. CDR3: CASSYASGSRAGELFF. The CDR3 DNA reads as TGTGCCAGCAGTTACGCCAGCGGGAGTAGGGCCGGGGAGCTGTTTTTT.

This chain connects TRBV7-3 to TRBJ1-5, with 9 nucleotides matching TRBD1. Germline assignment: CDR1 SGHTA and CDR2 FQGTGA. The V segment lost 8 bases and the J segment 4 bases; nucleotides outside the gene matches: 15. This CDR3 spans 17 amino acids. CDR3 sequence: CASVPTLSDRGNQPQHF. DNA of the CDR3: TGTGCCAGCGTACCAACCTTGTCGGACAGGGGAAATCAGCCCCAGCATTTT.

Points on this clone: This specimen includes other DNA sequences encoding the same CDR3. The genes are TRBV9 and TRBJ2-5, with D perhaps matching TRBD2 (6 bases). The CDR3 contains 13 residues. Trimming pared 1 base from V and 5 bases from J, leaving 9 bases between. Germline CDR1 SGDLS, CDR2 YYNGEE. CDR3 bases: TGTGCCAGCAGCGTAACGGGGGTGGAGACCCAGTACTTC. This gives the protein CASSVTGVETQYF.

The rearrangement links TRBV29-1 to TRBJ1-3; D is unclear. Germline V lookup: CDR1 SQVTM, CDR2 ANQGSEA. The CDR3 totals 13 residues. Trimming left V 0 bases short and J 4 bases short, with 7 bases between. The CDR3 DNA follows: TGCAGCGTTGAAGACCCCTCGGGAAACACCATATATTTT. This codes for CSVEDPSGNTIYF. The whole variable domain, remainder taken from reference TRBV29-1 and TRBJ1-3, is SAVISQKPSRDICQRGTSLTIQCQVDSQVTMMFWYRQQPGQSLTLIATANQGSEATYESGFVIDKFPISRPNLTFSTLTVSNMSPEDSSIYLCSVEDPSGNTIYFGEGSWLTVV.

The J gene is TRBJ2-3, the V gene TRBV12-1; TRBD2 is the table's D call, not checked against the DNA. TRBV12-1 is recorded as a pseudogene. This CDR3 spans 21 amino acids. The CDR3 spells CASRQHKPGGLAGVDTDTQYF. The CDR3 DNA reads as TGTGCCAGCAGACAACATAAACCAGGGGGACTAGCGGGAGTCGATACAGATACGCAGTATTTT.

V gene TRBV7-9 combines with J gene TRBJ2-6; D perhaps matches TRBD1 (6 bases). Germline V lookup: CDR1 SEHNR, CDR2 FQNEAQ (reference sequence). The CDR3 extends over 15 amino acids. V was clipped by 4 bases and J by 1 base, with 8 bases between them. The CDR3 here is CASSSTGSGANVLTF. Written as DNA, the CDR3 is TGTGCCAGCAGCTCAACAGGGTCTGGGGCCAACGTCCTGACTTTC.

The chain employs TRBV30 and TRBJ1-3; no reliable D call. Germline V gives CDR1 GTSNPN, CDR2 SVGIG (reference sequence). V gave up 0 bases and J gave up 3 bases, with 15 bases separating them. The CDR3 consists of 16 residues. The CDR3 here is CAWSVLRTGDGNTIYF. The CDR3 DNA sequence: TGTGCCTGGAGTGTACTTCGTACGGGAGATGGAAACACCATATATTTT.

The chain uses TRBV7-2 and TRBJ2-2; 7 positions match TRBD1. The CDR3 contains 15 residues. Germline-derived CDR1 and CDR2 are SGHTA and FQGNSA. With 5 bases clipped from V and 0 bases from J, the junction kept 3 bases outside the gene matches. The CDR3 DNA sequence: TGTGCCAGCAGCCCGACAGGGACGAACACCGGGGAGCTGTTTTTT. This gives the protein CASSPTGTNTGELFF.

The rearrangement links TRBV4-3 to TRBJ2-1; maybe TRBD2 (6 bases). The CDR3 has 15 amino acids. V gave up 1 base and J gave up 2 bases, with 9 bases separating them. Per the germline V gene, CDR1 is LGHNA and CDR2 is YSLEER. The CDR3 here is CASSQGGEAYNEQFF. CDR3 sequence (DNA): TGCGCCAGCAGCCAAGGGGGGGAGGCCTACAATGAGCAGTTCTTC.

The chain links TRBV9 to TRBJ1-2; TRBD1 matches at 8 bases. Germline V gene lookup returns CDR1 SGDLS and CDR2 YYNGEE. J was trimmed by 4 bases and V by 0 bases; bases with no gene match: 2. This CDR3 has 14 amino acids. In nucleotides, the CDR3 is TGTGCCAGCAGCGTAGGGGACAGGACCTATGGCTACACCTTC. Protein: CASSVGDRTYGYTF.

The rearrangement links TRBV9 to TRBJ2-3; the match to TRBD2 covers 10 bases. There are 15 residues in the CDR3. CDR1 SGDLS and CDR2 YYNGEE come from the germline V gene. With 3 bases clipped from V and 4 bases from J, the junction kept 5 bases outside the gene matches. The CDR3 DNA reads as TGTGCCAGCAGCGGAAGCGGGAGGGGCGCAGATACGCAGTATTTT. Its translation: CASSGSGRGADTQYF.

CDR3 amino acids: CSVVVLGLAGHRFF. CDR3 DNA: TGCAGCGTTGTTGTGTTAGGACTAGCGGGACACAGGTTCTTC. The rearrangement links TRBV29-1 to TRBJ2-1; 12 nucleotides match TRBD2. The germline gives CDR1 SQVTM, CDR2 ANQGSEA. The CDR3 covers 14 residues. Germline trimming cut 4 bases from V and 15 bases from J; bases unmatched to any gene: 13.

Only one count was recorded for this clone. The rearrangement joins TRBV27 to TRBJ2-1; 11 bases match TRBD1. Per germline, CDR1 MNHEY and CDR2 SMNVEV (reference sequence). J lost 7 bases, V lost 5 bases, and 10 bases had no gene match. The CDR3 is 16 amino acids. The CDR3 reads CASSTPGQGARNEQFF. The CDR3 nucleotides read TGTGCCAGCAGTACCCCCGGACAGGGGGCGCGGAATGAGCAGTTCTTC.

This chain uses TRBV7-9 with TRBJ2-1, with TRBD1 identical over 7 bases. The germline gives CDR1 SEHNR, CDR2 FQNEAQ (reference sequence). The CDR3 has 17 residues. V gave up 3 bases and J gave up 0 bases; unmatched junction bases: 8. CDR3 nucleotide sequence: TGTGCCAGCAGCTTTACGCCGGGACAGAGCTCCTACAATGAGCAGTTCTTC. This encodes CASSFTPGQSSYNEQFF.

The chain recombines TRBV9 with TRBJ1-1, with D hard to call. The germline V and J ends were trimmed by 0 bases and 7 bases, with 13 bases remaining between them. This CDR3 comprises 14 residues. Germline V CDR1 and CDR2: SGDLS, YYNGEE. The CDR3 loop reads CASSVGAARYEAFF. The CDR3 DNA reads TGTGCCAGCAGCGTAGGGGCAGCCCGTTATGAAGCTTTCTTT.

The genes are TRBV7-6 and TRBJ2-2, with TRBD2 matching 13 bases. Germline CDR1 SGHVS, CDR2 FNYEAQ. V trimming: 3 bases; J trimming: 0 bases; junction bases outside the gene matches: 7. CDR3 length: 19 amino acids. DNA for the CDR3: TGTGCCAGCAGCTTTGGACTAGCGGGAGATCGGGCGAACACCGGGGAGCTGTTTTTT. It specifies CASSFGLAGDRANTGELFF.

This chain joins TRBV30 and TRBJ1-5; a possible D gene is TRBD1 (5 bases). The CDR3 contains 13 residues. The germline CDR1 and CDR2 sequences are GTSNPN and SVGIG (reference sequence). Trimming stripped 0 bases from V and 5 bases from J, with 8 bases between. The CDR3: CAWSVGGYQPQHF. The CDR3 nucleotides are TGTGCCTGGAGTGTTGGGGGGTATCAGCCCCAGCATTTT.

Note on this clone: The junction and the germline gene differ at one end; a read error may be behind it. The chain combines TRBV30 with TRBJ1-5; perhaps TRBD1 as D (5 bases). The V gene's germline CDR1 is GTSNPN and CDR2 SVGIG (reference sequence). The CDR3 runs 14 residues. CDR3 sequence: CAWSPDSQNQPQNF. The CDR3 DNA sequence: TGTGCCTGGAGTCCTGACAGTCAAAATCAGCCCCAGAATTTT.

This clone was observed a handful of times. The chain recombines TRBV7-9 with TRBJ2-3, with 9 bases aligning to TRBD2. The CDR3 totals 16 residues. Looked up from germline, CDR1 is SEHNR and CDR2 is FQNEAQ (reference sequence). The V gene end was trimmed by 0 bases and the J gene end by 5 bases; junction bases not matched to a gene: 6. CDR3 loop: CASSLAGLAGKDTQYF. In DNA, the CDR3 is TGTGCCAGCAGCTTAGCGGGCCTAGCGGGGAAAGATACGCAGTATTTT.

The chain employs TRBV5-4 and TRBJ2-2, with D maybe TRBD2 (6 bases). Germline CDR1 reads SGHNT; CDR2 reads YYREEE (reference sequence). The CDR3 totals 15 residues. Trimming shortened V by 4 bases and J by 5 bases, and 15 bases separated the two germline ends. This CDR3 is CASSPGLRNTGELFF. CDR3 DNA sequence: TGTGCCAGCAGCCCGGGACTCCGAAATACCGGGGAGCTGTTTTTT. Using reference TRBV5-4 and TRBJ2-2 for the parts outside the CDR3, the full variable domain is ETGVTQSPTHLIKTRGQQVTLRCSSQSGHNTVSWYQQALGQGPQFIFQYYREEENGRGNFPPRFSGLQFPNYSSELNVNALELDDSALYLCASSPGLRNTGELFFGEGSRLTVL.

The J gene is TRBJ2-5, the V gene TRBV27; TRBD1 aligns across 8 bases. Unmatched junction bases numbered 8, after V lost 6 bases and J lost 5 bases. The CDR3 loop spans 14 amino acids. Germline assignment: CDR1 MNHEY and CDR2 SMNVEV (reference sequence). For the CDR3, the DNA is TGTGCCAGCAGGTACAGGGGGAGGCCCGAGACCCAGTACTTC. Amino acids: CASRYRGRPETQYF.

CDR3 region: CASSEIGSGLRNQPQHF. The CDR3 DNA is TGTGCCAGCAGTGAAATCGGTTCCGGGTTGCGCAATCAGCCCCAGCATTTT. J is TRBJ1-5 and V is TRBV6-1; D unclear. The germline V and J ends were trimmed by 2 bases and 2 bases, with 16 bases remaining between them. The CDR3 is 17 residues long. CDR1 and CDR2 (germline): MNHNS, SASEGT.

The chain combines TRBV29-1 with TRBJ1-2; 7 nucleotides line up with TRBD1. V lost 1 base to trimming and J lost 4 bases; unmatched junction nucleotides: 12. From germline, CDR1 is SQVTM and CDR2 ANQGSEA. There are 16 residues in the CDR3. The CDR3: CSVEGGGGVGIYGYTF. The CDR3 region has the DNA TGCAGCGTTGAAGGTGGAGGGGGCGTTGGAATCTATGGCTACACCTTC.

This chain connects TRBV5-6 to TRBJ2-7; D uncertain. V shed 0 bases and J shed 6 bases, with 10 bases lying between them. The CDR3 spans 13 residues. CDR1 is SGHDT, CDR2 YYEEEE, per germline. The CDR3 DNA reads TGTGCCAGCAGCTTGGCCGGTCCTCCCGAGCAGTACTTC. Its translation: CASSLAGPPEQYF.

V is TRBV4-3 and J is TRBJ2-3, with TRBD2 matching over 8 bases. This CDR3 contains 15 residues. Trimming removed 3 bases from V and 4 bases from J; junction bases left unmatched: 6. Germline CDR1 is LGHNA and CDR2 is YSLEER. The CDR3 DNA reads TGCGCCAGCAGCCACGGGACTAGTCATGCAGATACGCAGTATTTT. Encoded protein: CASSHGTSHADTQYF.